These 7 T cell receptor beta chains were sequenced from one sample in a study of patients and donors after allogeneic stem cell transplantation. Each CDR3 protein gets one entry after TCRdb re-called the RT-PCR reads with MiXCR. The data contain hundreds of thousands of distinct CDR3 sequences, around 15% of them singletons. Sequencing was carried out using blood, either unsorted or a sorted T cell fraction (not recorded which). These receptor sequences come from a human donor who was either an allogeneic HSCT recipient or a stem cell or donor lymphocyte infusion donor (not recorded which). It is not recorded whose cells these are; they may come from a transplant donor.

The chain couples TRBV24-1 to TRBJ2-2; no clear D. CDR1 and CDR2 from the germline V gene are KGHDR and SFDVKD. There are 16 residues in the CDR3. The V gene lost 4 bases and the J gene lost 3 bases, with 14 bases spanning the gap. CDR3 DNA: TGTGCCACCAGTGAATACCGAGTGTGGGACACCGGGGAGCTGTTTTTT. Its translation is CATSEYRVWDTGELFF.

The chain recombines TRBV7-9 with TRBJ1-1, with a tentative D call TRBD1 (6 bases). Germline values: CDR1 SEHNR, CDR2 FQNEAQ (reference sequence). V lost 1 base and J 3 bases, leaving 12 bases between the germline ends. The CDR3 spans 15 residues. The CDR3 loop is CASSLGSRGYTEAFF. The CDR3 region has the DNA TGTGCCAGCAGCTTAGGGAGTAGGGGGTACACTGAAGCTTTCTTT. The full variable domain, in which reference TRBV7-9 and TRBJ1-1 provide the parts outside the CDR3, is DTGVSQNPRHKITKRGQNVTFRCDPISEHNRLYWYRQTLGQGPEFLTYFQNEAQLEKSRLLSDRFSAERPKGSFSTLEIQRTEQGDSAMYLCASSLGSRGYTEAFFGQGTRLTVV.

This clonotype was observed a handful of times. The rearrangement joins TRBV7-8 to TRBJ2-3; unclear D gene. CDR1 SGHVS and CDR2 FQNEAQ come from the germline V gene. The CDR3 is 14 residues long. V lost 5 bases and J 2 bases, leaving 11 bases between the germline ends. The CDR3 sequence: CASSPTLSTDTQYF. As DNA, the CDR3 is TGTGCCAGCAGCCCGACACTTTCCACAGATACGCAGTATTTT.

The chain joins TRBV7-9 to TRBJ1-1; D is unresolved. Germline assignment: CDR1 SEHNR and CDR2 FQNEAQ (reference sequence). This CDR3 spans 14 amino acids. Between the trimmed V and J ends, which lost 5 bases and 4 bases, there was a span of 14 bases. CDR3: CASSPEGLPTEAFF. The CDR3, as DNA: TGTGCCAGCAGCCCGGAGGGCCTTCCCACTGAAGCTTTCTTT.

This clonotype was counted between two and nine times. CDR3 region: CASSPEGGITYEQYF. The CDR3 DNA follows: TGCGCCAGCAGCCCGGAAGGCGGGATAACCTACGAGCAGTACTTC. The genes are TRBV5-1 and TRBJ2-7, with D perhaps matching TRBD2 (6 bases). CDR3 length: 15 amino acids. V was shortened by 4 bases and J by 2 bases, with 16 bases between the two germline ends. Per the germline V gene, CDR1 is SGHRS and CDR2 is YFSETQ.

This rearrangement joins TRBV28 to TRBJ1-2; a weak D match, TRBD1 (6 bases). The V end lost 2 bases, the J end lost 11 bases, and 18 bases lay between the germline ends. The germline gives CDR1 MDHEN, CDR2 SYDVKM. The CDR3 sequence is 14 residues long. Here the CDR3 reads CASSLKGGTWRYTF. The DNA of the CDR3 is TGTGCCAGCAGTTTAAAGGGGGGTACCTGGCGGTACACCTTC.

This clonotype was seen repeatedly, ten times or more. The chain uses TRBV7-6 and TRBJ2-7; 10 bases are a match to TRBD2. Germline trimming cut 4 bases from V and 2 bases from J; bases unmatched to any gene: 5. CDR1 and CDR2 from the germline V gene are SGHVS and FNYEAQ. The CDR3 is made up of 15 amino acids. The CDR3 reads CASSSLAGVAYEQYF. The CDR3, as DNA: TGTGCCAGCAGCTCCCTAGCGGGAGTAGCCTACGAGCAGTACTTC.